One TCR beta chain is described in this entry. These data are taken from a study of blood T cell repertoires in COVID-19. For the study at large: Sources were T cells, B-cell-depleted T cells, or PBMCs; the material itself was cDNA or gDNA.

As originally analysed: Nucleated cell counts were estimated from reference gene primer amplification. The data were produced by immunoSEQ multiplex PCR, yet TCRdb's version contains in-frame clones alone and is incomplete. The V and J calls and clone size come from that table; D and trimming were worked out from the DNA. The repertoire holds around 140,000 clones, with roughly nine tenths as singletons. V lost 6 bases and J 0 bases, leaving 12 bases between the germline ends. The CDR3 loop spans 14 amino acids. Sequences were obtained from peripheral blood. The sequence derives from a human donor in a cohort sampled during active COVID-19. V usage is TRBV23-1 and J usage is TRBJ2-7; D is uncertain. TRBV23-1 is an open reading frame, and its role is uncertain. The CDR3 DNA sequence: TGCGCCAGCAGGCTTACAGTGAGCTCCTACGAGCAGTACTTC. Translated, it gives CASRLTVSSYEQYF.